The 24 T cell receptor beta chains presented below share a single source sample, sequenced in a study of cytomegalovirus exposure and HLA in healthy donors. 13 Jbeta primers and 60 Vbeta primers were used for the PCR. Profiled with immunoSEQ multiplex PCR; TCRdb holds only in-frame clones, not every one. The sample lists 100,000 to 150,000 clones; around 80% were seen once. The source material was PBMCs. These receptors all come from a man aged 45-60 years in good health and CMV-seronegative.

This clone appeared a few times. Other nucleotide sequences from this sample produce the same CDR3. The gene calls are TRBV5-8 and TRBJ2-3; 10 nucleotides agree with TRBD2. Germline assignment: CDR1 SGHTS and CDR2 YDEGEE. The CDR3 runs 16 residues. J lost 1 base, V lost 1 base, and 3 bases had no gene match. The CDR3 is CASSLQGLAGTDTQYF. CDR3 sequence (DNA): TGTGCCAGCAGCTTGCAAGGACTAGCGGGCACAGATACGCAGTATTTT.

J is TRBJ1-2 and V is TRBV20-1; a possible D gene is TRBD1 (6 bases). The CDR3 covers 11 residues. Looked up from germline, CDR1 is DFQATT and CDR2 is SNEGSKA (reference sequence). CDR3 protein: CSGGGQGGYTF. For the CDR3, the DNA is TGCAGCGGGGGGGGCCAGGGAGGCTACACCTTC.

The chain recombines TRBV5-4 with TRBJ2-7; possible D gene TRBD1, 7 bases. The CDR3 is 15 amino acids. Germline V gene data show CDR1 as SGHNT and CDR2 as YYREEE (reference sequence). Between the trimmed V and J ends, which lost 4 bases and 1 base, there was a span of 15 bases. CDR3 sequence: CASSPRQGGSYEQYF. CDR3 nucleotide sequence: TGTGCCAGCAGCCCTCGACAGGGAGGATCCTACGAGCAGTACTTC. Looking up the rest from reference TRBV5-4 and TRBJ2-7 gives the full variable domain: ETGVTQSPTHLIKTRGQQVTLRCSSQSGHNTVSWYQQALGQGPQFIFQYYREEENGRGNFPPRFSGLQFPNYSSELNVNALELDDSALYLCASSPRQGGSYEQYFGPGTRLTVT.

The chain is built from TRBV29-1 and TRBJ2-7; a weak D match, TRBD2 (6 bases). Germline V CDR1 and CDR2: SQVTM, ANQGSEA. The V end was cut by 3 bases, the J end by 3 bases, with 9 bases between. The length of the CDR3 is 12 residues. CDR3 protein: CSVEGGGYEQYF. The CDR3 bases are TGCAGCGTTGAGGGGGGAGGCTACGAGCAGTACTTC.

Notes on this clone: This sample includes further DNA sequences coding for the same CDR3. Here the CDR3 reads CASSQDVSGETQYF. The CDR3 coding sequence is TGCGCCAGCAGCCAAGATGTGAGTGGAGAGACCCAGTACTTC. This chain connects TRBV4-3 to TRBJ2-5; D is uncertain. V lost 0 bases, J lost 4 bases, and 9 bases lay in between. The CDR3 is 14 residues long. Germline values: CDR1 LGHNA, CDR2 YSLEER.

The gene calls are TRBV19 and TRBJ2-2; D is possibly TRBD1 (5 bases). Germline CDR1 reads LNHDA; CDR2 reads SQIVND (reference sequence). This CDR3 region has 14 residues. Trimming removed 1 base from V and 5 bases from J, with 8 bases in between. This chain's CDR3 is CASSIAPGTGELFF. The DNA for the CDR3 is TGTGCCAGTAGTATAGCCCCAGGGACCGGGGAGCTGTTTTTT.

This clone was observed a few times. The CDR3 DNA reads TGTGCCAGCAGCGCTGTCGGCGGGGGGGCCGTCGATGAGCAGTTCTTC. The encoded protein is CASSAVGGGAVDEQFF. J is TRBJ2-1 and V is TRBV9; 9 nucleotides line up with TRBD2. The CDR3 covers 16 residues. The V gene end was trimmed by 3 bases and the J gene end by 8 bases; junction bases not matched to a gene: 12. Per the germline V gene, CDR1 is SGDLS and CDR2 is YYNGEE.

This chain connects TRBV11-2 to TRBJ2-5; TRBD2 is a possible D gene (7 bases). V lost 6 bases and J 2 bases, leaving 10 bases between the germline ends. In germline, CDR1 is SGHAT, CDR2 FQNNGV. The CDR3 has 13 amino acids. Written as DNA, the CDR3 is TGTGCCAGCAGGGGGAGGGGGCAAGAGACCCAGTACTTC. Encoded protein: CASRGRGQETQYF.

The chain couples TRBV2 to TRBJ1-2; 9 bases agree with TRBD1. J was trimmed by 7 bases and V by 7 bases; bases with no gene match: 13. Germline lookup yields CDR1 SNHLY and CDR2 FYNNEI. CDR3 size: 15 residues. CDR3 region: CASKPMQGQGSGYTF. CDR3 bases: TGTGCCAGCAAGCCCATGCAGGGACAGGGCTCTGGCTACACCTTC.

The chain uses TRBV27 and TRBJ1-1; 9 nucleotides match TRBD1. Germline V gives CDR1 MNHEY, CDR2 SMNVEV (reference sequence). Losses at the gene ends were 6 bases for V and 1 base for J; bases not matched to a gene: 6. The CDR3 spans 15 residues. CDR3 nucleotides: TGTGCCAGCAGCTCGTTGGGACAGGGGAACACTGAAGCTTTCTTT. Protein product: CASSSLGQGNTEAFF.

The gene calls are TRBV15 and TRBJ1-5; the match to TRBD1 covers 9 bases. CDR1 LNHNV and CDR2 YYDKDF come from the germline V gene (reference sequence). This CDR3 spans 16 amino acids. The V gene end was trimmed by 0 bases and the J gene end by 6 bases; junction bases not matched to a gene: 6. CDR3 residues: CATSRDRTGGGQPQHF. The CDR3 DNA is TGTGCCACCAGCAGAGATCGAACAGGGGGCGGTCAGCCCCAGCATTTT.

Written as DNA, the CDR3 is TGTGCCAGCAGCTTAATCAGGATACAGAACACTGAAGCTTTCTTT. Amino acid sequence: CASSLIRIQNTEAFF. The rearrangement uses TRBV7-6 and TRBJ1-1, with D unresolved. Looked up from germline, CDR1 is SGHVS and CDR2 is FNYEAQ. This CDR3 comprises 15 residues. V lost 2 bases to trimming and J lost 1 base, with 11 bases between them.

The chain combines TRBV7-9 with TRBJ2-5; D uncertain. The length of the CDR3 is 15 residues. Trimming took 5 bases from V and 1 from J, leaving 14 bases between them. Germline values: CDR1 SEHNR, CDR2 FQNEAQ (reference sequence). Here the CDR3 DNA reads TGTGCCAGCAGCCAAAGGCGCGGTGCCCAAGAGACCCAGTACTTC. It translates to CASSQRRGAQETQYF.

This clone appeared once. The chain couples TRBV4-1 to TRBJ1-3; D remains unclear. Trimming took 0 bases from V and 0 from J, leaving 6 bases between them. The CDR3 covers 15 residues. Germline assignment: CDR1 MGHRA and CDR2 YSYEKL. The chain's CDR3 is CASSQEGSSGNTIYF. DNA of the CDR3: TGCGCCAGCAGCCAAGAAGGGAGCTCTGGAAACACCATATATTTT.

This clone occurred a few times. This rearrangement joins TRBV6-5 to TRBJ2-7; TRBD2 matches 7 bases. There are 13 residues in the CDR3. Germline V gene lookup returns CDR1 MNHEY and CDR2 SVGAGI. After removal of 5 bases from V and 4 bases from J, the junction contained 5 bases not matched to a gene. CDR3 protein: CASSGGVRYEQYF. CDR3 DNA: TGTGCCAGCAGTGGGGGGGTTCGGTACGAGCAGTACTTC.

The chain employs TRBV6-5 and TRBJ2-2; 9 nucleotides line up with TRBD1. The CDR3 is 15 amino acids. Germline trimming cut 7 bases from V and 7 bases from J; bases unmatched to any gene: 10. In germline, CDR1 is MNHEY, CDR2 SVGAGI. CDR3 nucleotides: TGTGCCAGCAACGTACAGGGGGCTAACGTCGGGGAGCTGTTTTTT. Translated, it gives CASNVQGANVGELFF.

V gene TRBV7-4 combines with J gene TRBJ2-7; no clear D gene. Germline-derived CDR1 and CDR2 are SGHVT and SQSDAQ. CDR3 length: 14 residues. Deletions cut 1 base from V and 3 bases from J, with 10 bases between. CDR3 sequence (DNA): TGTGCCAGCAGCTTAGGCAGTCAGAACTACGAGCAGTACGTC. Residues: CASSLGSQNYEQYV.

The rearrangement joins TRBV5-4 to TRBJ2-7; D perhaps matches TRBD2 (6 bases). Germline lookup yields CDR1 SGHNT and CDR2 YYREEE (reference sequence). Trimming took off 3 bases at V and 11 bases at J, with 24 bases between the two ends. CDR3 length equals 15 residues. CDR3 loop: CASSSGTPTRGSEYF. For the CDR3, the DNA is TGTGCCAGCAGCTCCGGGACCCCTACACGGGGGTCGGAGTACTTC.

The V and J genes are TRBV7-9 and TRBJ2-3; D unclear. The germline V and J ends were trimmed by 5 bases and 6 bases, with 18 bases remaining between them. Germline V CDR1 and CDR2: SEHNR, FQNEAQ (reference sequence). This CDR3 has 15 residues. The DNA for the CDR3 is TGTGCCAGCAGCCGAGAGAACCGTCCTGCTGATACGCAGTATTTT. Translated: CASSRENRPADTQYF.

This chain uses TRBV4-3 with TRBJ1-4; possibly TRBD1 for D (5 bases). Germline CDR1 reads LGHNA; CDR2 reads YSLEER. The CDR3 loop spans 15 amino acids. The V end was cut by 4 bases, the J end by 8 bases, with 17 bases between. The CDR3 sequence is CASSRGGAGREKLFF. Written as DNA, the CDR3 is TGCGCCAGCAGCCGGGGAGGGGCAGGGAGAGAAAAACTGTTTTTT.

The rearrangement uses TRBV11-1 and TRBJ1-2, with D perhaps matching TRBD1 (5 bases). The V gene lost 4 bases and the J gene lost 5 bases, with 14 bases spanning the gap. The CDR3 is 14 amino acids. Germline V gene lookup returns CDR1 SGHAT and CDR2 FQDESV (reference sequence). The DNA of the CDR3 is TGTGCCAGCAGCTCCCCCTCGGGGGATTATGGCTACACCTTC. The encoded protein is CASSSPSGDYGYTF.

This clone occurred a few times. This chain connects TRBV7-9 to TRBJ2-5, with 7 bases lining up with TRBD1. V shed 1 base, J shed 4 bases, and the junction held 6 bases outside the gene matches. Germline CDR1 SEHNR, CDR2 FQNEAQ (reference sequence). The CDR3 is 15 residues long. The CDR3 here is CASSLEPGGRETQYF. The CDR3 DNA sequence: TGTGCCAGCAGCTTAGAGCCAGGGGGAAGAGAGACCCAGTACTTC.

The rearrangement joins TRBV30 to TRBJ2-7; D gene ambiguous. This CDR3 comprises 17 residues. Germline-derived CDR1 and CDR2 are GTSNPN and SVGIG (reference sequence). V lost 3 bases to trimming and J lost 1 base, with 22 bases between them. CDR3: CAWRPRARLRYSYEQYF. As DNA, the CDR3 is TGTGCCTGGAGACCCCGTGCGCGGCTTAGGTATTCCTACGAGCAGTACTTC.

This clone has only one observation. The rearrangement links TRBV29-1 to TRBJ1-1; TRBD1 agrees at 8 bases. With V trimmed by 5 bases and J by 5 bases, 7 bases remained unmatched. The CDR3 consists of 13 residues. Germline V gene data show CDR1 as SQVTM and CDR2 as ANQGSEA. The CDR3 spells CSVSGQGRTEAFF. CDR3 in DNA: TGCAGCGTTTCAGGACAGGGAAGGACTGAAGCTTTCTTT.